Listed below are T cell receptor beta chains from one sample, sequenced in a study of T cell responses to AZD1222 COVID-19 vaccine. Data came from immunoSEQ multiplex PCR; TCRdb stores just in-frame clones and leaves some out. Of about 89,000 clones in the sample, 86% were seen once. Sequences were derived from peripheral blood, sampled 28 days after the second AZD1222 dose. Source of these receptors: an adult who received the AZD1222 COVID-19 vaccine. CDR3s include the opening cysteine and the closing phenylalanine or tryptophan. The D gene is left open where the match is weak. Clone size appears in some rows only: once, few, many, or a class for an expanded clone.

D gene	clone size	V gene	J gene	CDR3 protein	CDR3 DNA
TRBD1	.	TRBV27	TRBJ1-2	CASSLRQGHGYTF	TGTGCCAGCAGTTTAAGACAGGGTCATGGCTACACCTTC
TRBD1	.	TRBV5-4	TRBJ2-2	CASSLPGMGQGRTGELFF	TGTGCCAGCAGCCTCCCCGGTATGGGACAGGGGCGGACCGGGGAGCTGTTTTTT
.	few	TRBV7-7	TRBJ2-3	CASSPQGGRTDTQYF	TGTGCTAGCAGCCCCCAGGGAGGAAGAACAGATACGCAGTATTTT
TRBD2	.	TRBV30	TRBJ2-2	CAWKRGPNTGELFF	TGTGCCTGGAAGCGGGGGCCGAACACCGGGGAGCTGTTTTTT
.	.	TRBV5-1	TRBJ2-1	CASSLDGSSYNEQFF	TGCGCCAGCAGCTTGGACGGAAGCTCCTACAATGAGCAGTTCTTC
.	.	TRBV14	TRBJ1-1	CASSRDPGAGTEAFF	TGTGCCAGCAGCCGAGACCCAGGGGCTGGCACTGAAGCTTTCTTT
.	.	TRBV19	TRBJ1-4	CASSSVRNEKLFF	TGTGCCAGTAGCTCGGTGAGGAATGAAAAACTGTTTTTT
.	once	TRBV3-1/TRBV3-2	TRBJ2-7	CASSQEGGTEQYF	TGTGCCAGCAGCCAAGAGGGGGGAACCGAGCAGTACTTC
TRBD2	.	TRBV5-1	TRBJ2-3	CATSGGNTDTQYF	TGCGCCACCAGCGGGGGAAACACAGATACGCAGTATTTT
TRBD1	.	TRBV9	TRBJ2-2	CASSVGQGVKLFF	TGTGCCAGCAGCGTAGGCCAGGGGGTGAAGCTGTTTTTT
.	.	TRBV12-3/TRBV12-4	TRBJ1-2	CASSAIGTYGYTF	TGTGCCAGCAGCGCCATAGGGACCTATGGCTACACCTTC
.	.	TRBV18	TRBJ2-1	CASSPFAGDNEQFF	TGTGCCAGCTCACCATTCGCAGGGGACAATGAGCAGTTCTTC
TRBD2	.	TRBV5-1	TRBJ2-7	CASSLVAGDYEQYF	TGCGCCAGCAGCTTGGTGGCGGGGGACTACGAGCAGTACTTC
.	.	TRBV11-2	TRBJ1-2	CASSSPWREQNYGYTF	TGTGCCAGCAGCTCGCCCTGGAGAGAACAGAACTATGGCTACACCTTC
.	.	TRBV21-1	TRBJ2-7	CASSKWPAPYEQYF	TGTGCCAGCAGCAAATGGCCAGCACCCTACGAGCAGTACTTC
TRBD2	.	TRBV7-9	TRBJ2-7	CASSLWRELFHEQYF	TGTGCCAGCAGCTTATGGCGGGAGCTGTTCCACGAGCAGTACTTC
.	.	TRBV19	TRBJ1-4	CASAARGASTNEKLFF	TGTGCCAGTGCCGCGAGGGGGGCGTCAACTAATGAAAAACTGTTTTTT
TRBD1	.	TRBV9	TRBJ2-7	CASSAPGTGVEQYF	TGTGCCAGCAGCGCCCCCGGGACAGGGGTCGAGCAGTACTTC
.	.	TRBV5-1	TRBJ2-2	CASRRAPNTGELFF	TGCGCCAGCAGAAGGGCACCGAACACCGGGGAGCTGTTTTTT
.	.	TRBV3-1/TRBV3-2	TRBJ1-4	CASSPPTDRSPATNEKLFF	TGTGCCAGCAGCCCTCCTACCGACAGGTCCCCCGCAACTAATGAAAAACTGTTTTTT
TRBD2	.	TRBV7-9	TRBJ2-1	CASSLRLAEYNEQFF	TGTGCCAGCAGCTTAAGACTAGCGGAATACAATGAGCAGTTCTTC
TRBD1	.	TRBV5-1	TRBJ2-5	CASSLQGSQETQYF	TGCGCCAGCAGCTTACAGGGGTCCCAAGAGACCCAGTACTTC
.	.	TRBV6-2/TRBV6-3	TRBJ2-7	CASSTFYEQYF	TGTGCCAGCAGTACGTTCTACGAGCAGTACTTC
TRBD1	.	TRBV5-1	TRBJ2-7	CASSWGTDYEQYF	TGCGCCAGCAGCTGGGGGACAGACTACGAGCAGTACTTC
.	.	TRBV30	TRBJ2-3	CAWSFGETDTQYF	TGTGCCTGGAGTTTCGGGGAAACAGATACGCAGTATTTT
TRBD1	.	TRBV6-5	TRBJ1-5	CASSRDRRQPQHF	TGTGCCAGCAGTCGGGACAGGAGGCAGCCCCAGCATTTT
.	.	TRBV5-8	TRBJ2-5	CASSSGGYSRETQYF	TGTGCCAGCAGCTCAGGTGGTTACTCGCGGGAGACCCAGTACTTC
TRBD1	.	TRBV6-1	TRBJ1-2	CASSESGGGSYTF	TGTGCCAGCAGTGAGTCAGGGGGCGGAAGCTACACCTTC
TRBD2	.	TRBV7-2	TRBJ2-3	CASSLLAGGQRDTQYF	TGTGCCAGCAGCCTATTAGCGGGAGGGCAAAGAGATACGCAGTATTTT
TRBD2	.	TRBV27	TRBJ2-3	CASSFLAGGRTDTQYF	TGTGCCAGCAGTTTCCTAGCGGGGGGCCGAACAGATACGCAGTATTTT
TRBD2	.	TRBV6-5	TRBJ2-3	CASQKREEDTQYF	TGTGCCAGCCAGAAGCGGGAGGAAGATACGCAGTATTTT
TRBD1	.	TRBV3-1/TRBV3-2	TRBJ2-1	CASSYGQGSYEQFF	TGTGCCAGCAGCTATGGACAGGGAAGCTATGAGCAGTTCTTC
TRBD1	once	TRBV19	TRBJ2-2	CASSRLLGQGNTGELFF	TGTGCCAGTAGTCGCTTATTGGGACAGGGGAACACCGGGGAGCTGTTTTTT
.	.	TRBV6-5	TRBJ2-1	CASSYSLSAFNEQFF	TGTGCCAGCAGTTACTCTCTATCTGCCTTCAATGAGCAGTTCTTC
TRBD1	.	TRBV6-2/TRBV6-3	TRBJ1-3	CASSYPTGPAGNTIYF	TGTGCCAGCAGTTACCCGACAGGGCCGGCCGGAAACACCATATATTTT
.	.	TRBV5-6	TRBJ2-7	CASSSIPYEQYF	TGTGCCAGCAGCTCAATTCCCTACGAGCAGTACTTC
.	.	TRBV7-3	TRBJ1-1	CASTGGGATEAFF	TGTGCCAGCACCGGGGGTGGGGCCACTGAAGCTTTCTTT
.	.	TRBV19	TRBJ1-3	CASSSTRGDTIYF	TGTGCCAGTAGTTCCACCAGGGGAGACACCATATATTTT
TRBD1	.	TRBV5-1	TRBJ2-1	CASSLAGQGPNEQFF	TGCGCCAGCAGCTTGGCGGGACAGGGGCCGAATGAGCAGTTCTTC
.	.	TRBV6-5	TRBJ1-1	CASCRVGLETFF	TGTGCCAGCTGCCGCGTAGGGTTGGAGACTTTCTTT
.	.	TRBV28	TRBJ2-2	CASSPPGRRTGELFF	TGTGCCAGCAGTCCTCCAGGGAGGCGGACCGGGGAGCTGTTTTTT